This entry lists 3 T cell receptor beta chains sequenced from one sample in a study of blood T cell repertoires in COVID-19. Libraries were prepared by immunoSEQ multiplex PCR; TCRdb keeps only in-frame clonotypes and omits some of them. The table records fewer than 200,000 clones, about 86% of them present only once. The specimen was peripheral blood. All receptors come from a man aged 65-85 years with active or convalescent COVID-19.

This chain connects TRBV28 to TRBJ2-5; 9 bases line up with TRBD2. V dropped 6 bases and J dropped 0; count of bases not matched to a gene: 14. The CDR3 length is 18 residues. Germline V CDR1 and CDR2: MDHEN, SYDVKM. CDR3 sequence (DNA): TGTGCCAGCAGCCATTACAGGACTAGCGAGGGGTACCAAGAGACCCAGTACTTC. It specifies CASSHYRTSEGYQETQYF.

This chain links TRBV4-3 with TRBJ1-2; TRBD1 matches 9 bases. This CDR3 is 13 amino acids long. Germline V gene sequence: CDR1 LGHNA, CDR2 YSLEER. Trimming cost V 8 bases and J 8 bases; bases outside gene matches: 9. The CDR3 sequence: CASGYRQGEGYTF. Here the CDR3 DNA reads TGCGCCAGCGGATATAGACAGGGGGAAGGCTACACCTTC.

V usage is TRBV14 and J usage is TRBJ2-1; the match to TRBD2 covers 13 bases. Germline CDR1 is SGHDN and CDR2 is FVKESK. V lost 5 bases and J lost 7; bases outside the gene matches: 11. The CDR3 spans 17 residues. CDR3 bases: TGTGCCAGCAGCTCTAGAACTAGCGGGAGGGCGAGGAATGAGCAGTTCTTC. It yields the protein CASSSRTSGRARNEQFF.